The entry that follows covers one T cell receptor beta chain sequence. The data were obtained in a study of monozygotic twins with cystic fibrosis. Overall study context: Around 3 micrograms of fragmented DNA underwent roughly 15 PCR cycles for library preparation.

TCRdb's copy holds only in-frame clones and misses some; the assay was immunoSEQ multiplex PCR. Of tens of thousands of clones in the sample, around nine tenths are singletons; the top ten hold roughly 1.2%. This sequence originates from a young woman with cystic fibrosis. The source material was blood.

The CDR3 sequence: CASSPAGEYTDTQYF. The CDR3 bases are TGTGCCAGCAGCCCCGCCGGGGAATACACAGATACGCAGTATTTT. The V and J genes are TRBV7-2 and TRBJ2-3, with D tentatively TRBD2 (5 bases). Germline CDR1 SGHTA, CDR2 FQGNSA. The length of the CDR3 is 15 residues. The V and J ends lost 5 bases and 2 bases respectively, with 14 bases between them.